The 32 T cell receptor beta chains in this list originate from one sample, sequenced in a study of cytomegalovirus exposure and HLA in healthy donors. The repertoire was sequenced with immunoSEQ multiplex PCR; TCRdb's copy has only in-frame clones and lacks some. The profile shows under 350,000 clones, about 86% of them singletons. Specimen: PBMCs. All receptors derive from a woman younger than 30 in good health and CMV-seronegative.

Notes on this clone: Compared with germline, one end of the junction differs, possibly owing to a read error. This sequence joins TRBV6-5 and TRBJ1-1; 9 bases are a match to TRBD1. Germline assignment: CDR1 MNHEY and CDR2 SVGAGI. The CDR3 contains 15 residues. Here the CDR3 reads CASSYSGTGNSEAFF. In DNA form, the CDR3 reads TGTGCCAGCAGTTACTCAGGGACAGGGAACTCTGAAGCTTTCTTT.

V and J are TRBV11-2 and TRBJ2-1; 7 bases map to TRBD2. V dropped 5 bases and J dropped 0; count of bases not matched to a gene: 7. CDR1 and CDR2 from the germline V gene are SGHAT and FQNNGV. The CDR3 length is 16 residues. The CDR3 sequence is CASSASLAISYNEQFF. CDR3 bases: TGTGCCAGCAGCGCCTCACTAGCGATCTCCTACAATGAGCAGTTCTTC.

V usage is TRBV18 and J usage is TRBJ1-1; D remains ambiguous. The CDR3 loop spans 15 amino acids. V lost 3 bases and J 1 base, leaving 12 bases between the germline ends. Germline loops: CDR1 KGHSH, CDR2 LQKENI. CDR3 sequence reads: CASSPTSFRNTEAFF. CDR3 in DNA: TGTGCCAGCTCACCCACGAGTTTCCGGAACACTGAAGCTTTCTTT.

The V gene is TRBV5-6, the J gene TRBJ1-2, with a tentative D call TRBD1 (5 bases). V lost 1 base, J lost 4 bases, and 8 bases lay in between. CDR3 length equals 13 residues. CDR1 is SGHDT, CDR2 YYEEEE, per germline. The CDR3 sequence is CASSLRGTYGYTF. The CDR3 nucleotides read TGTGCCAGCAGCTTGCGGGGGACCTATGGCTACACCTTC.

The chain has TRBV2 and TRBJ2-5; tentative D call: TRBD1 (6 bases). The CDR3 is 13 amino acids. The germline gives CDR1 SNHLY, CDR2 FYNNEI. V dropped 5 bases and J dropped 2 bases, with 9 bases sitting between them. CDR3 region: CASSTGYQETQYF. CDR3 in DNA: TGTGCCAGCAGTACAGGGTATCAAGAGACCCAGTACTTC.

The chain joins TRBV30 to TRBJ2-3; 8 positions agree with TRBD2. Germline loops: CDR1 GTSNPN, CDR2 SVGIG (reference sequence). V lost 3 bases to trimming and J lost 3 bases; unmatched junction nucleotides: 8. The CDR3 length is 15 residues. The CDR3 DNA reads TGTGCCTGGAGCACCCTGGCGGGGGGAACAGATACGCAGTATTTT. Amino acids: CAWSTLAGGTDTQYF.

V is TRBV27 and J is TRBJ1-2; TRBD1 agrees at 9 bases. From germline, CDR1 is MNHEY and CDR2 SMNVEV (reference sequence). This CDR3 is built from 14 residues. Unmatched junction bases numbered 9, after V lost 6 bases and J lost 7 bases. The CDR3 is CASSLGGTGFGYTF. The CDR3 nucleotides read TGTGCCAGCAGCCTAGGGGGGACAGGGTTTGGCTACACCTTC.

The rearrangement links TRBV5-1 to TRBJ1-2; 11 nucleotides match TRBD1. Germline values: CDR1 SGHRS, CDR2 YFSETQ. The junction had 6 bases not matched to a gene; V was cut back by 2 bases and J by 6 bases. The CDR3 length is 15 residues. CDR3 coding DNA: TGCGCCAGCAGCTTAGTGGACAGGGGGCAGGATGGCTACACCTTC. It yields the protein CASSLVDRGQDGYTF.

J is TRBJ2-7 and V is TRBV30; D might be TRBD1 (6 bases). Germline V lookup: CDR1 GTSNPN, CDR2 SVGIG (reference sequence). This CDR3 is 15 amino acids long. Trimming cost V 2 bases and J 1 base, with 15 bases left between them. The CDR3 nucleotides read TGTGCCTGGAGTCCATCCGGGACACCTTCCTACGAGCAGTACTTC. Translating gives CAWSPSGTPSYEQYF.

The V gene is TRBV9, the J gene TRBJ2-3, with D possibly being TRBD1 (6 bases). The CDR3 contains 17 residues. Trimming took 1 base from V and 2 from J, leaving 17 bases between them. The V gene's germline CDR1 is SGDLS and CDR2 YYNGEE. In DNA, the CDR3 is TGTGCCAGCAGCGTAAGCCCTCCGGGACACTTCACAGATACGCAGTATTTT. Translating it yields CASSVSPPGHFTDTQYF.

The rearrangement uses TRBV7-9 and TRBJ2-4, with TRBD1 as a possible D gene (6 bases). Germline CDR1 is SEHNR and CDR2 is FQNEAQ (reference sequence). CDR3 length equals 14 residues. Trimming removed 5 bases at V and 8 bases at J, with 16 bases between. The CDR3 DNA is TGTGCCAGCAGCCCGGCAGGGGCAATATACATTCAGTACTTC. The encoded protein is CASSPAGAIYIQYF.

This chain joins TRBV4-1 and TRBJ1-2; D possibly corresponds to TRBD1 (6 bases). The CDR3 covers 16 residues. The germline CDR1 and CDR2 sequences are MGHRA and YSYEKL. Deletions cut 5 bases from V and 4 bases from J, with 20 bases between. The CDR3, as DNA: TGCGCCAGCAGCGTACGTAGGGATGGGGGGGCCTATGGCTACACCTTC. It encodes CASSVRRDGGAYGYTF.

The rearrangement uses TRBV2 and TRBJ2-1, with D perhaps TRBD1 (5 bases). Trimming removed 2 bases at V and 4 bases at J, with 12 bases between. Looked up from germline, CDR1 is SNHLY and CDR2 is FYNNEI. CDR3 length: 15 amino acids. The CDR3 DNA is TGTGCCAGCAGTGAAAAGTGGACAACGTACAATGAGCAGTTCTTC. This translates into CASSEKWTTYNEQFF. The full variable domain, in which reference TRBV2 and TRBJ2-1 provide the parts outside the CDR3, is EPEVTQTPSHQVTQMGQEVILRCVPISNHLYFYWYRQILGQKVEFLVSFYNNEISEKSEIFDDQFSVERPDGSNFTLKIRSTKLEDSAMYFCASSEKWTTYNEQFFGPGTRLTVL.

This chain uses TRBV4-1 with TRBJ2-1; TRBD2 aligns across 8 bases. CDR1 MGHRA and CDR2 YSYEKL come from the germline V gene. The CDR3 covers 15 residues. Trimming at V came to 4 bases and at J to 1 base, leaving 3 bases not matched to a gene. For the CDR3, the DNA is TGCGCCAGCAGCCCCACTAGCGGTTCCTACAATGAGCAGTTCTTC. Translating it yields CASSPTSGSYNEQFF.

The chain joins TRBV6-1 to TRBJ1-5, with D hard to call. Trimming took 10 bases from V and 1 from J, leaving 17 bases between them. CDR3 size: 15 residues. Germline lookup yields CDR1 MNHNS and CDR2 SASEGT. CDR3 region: CATRPVLGSNQPQHF. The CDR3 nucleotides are TGTGCCACCCGACCAGTCCTAGGAAGCAATCAGCCCCAGCATTTT.

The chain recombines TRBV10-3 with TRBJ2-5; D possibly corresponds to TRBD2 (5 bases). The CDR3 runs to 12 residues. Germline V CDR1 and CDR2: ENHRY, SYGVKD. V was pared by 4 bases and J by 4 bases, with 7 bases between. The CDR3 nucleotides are TGTGCCATCAGTGTTGAGGGAGAGACCCAGTACTTC. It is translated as CAISVEGETQYF.

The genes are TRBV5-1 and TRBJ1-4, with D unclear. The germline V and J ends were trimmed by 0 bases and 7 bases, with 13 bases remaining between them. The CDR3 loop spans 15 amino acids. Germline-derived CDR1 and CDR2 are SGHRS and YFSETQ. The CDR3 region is CASSLGIPVSEKLFF. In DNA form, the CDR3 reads TGCGCCAGCAGCTTGGGTATCCCAGTCAGTGAAAAACTGTTTTTT.

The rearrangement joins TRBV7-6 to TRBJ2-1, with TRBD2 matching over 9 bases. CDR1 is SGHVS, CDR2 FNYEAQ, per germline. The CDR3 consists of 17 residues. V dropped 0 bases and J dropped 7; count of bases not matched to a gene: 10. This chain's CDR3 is CASSLAVVSGRGNEQFF. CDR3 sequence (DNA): TGTGCCAGCAGCTTAGCGGTAGTTAGCGGGAGAGGAAATGAGCAGTTCTTC.

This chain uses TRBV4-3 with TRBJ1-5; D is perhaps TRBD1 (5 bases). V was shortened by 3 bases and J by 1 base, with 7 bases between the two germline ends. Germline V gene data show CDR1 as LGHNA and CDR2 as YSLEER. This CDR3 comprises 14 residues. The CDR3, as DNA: TGCGCCAGCAGCCAGGGGGGGAGCAATCAGCCCCAGCATTTT. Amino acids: CASSQGGSNQPQHF.

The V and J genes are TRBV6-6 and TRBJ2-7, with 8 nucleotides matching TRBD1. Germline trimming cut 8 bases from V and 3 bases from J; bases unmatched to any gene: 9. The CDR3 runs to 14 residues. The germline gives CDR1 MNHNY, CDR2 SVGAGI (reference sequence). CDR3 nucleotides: TGTGCCAGCGGCAAAGGACAGGGAGGCTACGAGCAGTACTTC. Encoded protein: CASGKGQGGYEQYF.

CDR3 DNA sequence: TGTGCCAGCAGCTTCCTAGGACAGGGAGGTGATTCACCCCTCCACTTT. It codes for CASSFLGQGGDSPLHF. V usage is TRBV7-9 and J usage is TRBJ1-6; 8 bases are shared with TRBD1. CDR1 and CDR2 from the germline V gene are SEHNR and FQNEAQ (reference sequence). The CDR3 covers 16 residues. The trim removed 3 bases at V and 8 bases at J, leaving 9 bases unmatched. The full variable domain, its missing parts supplied by reference TRBV7-9 and TRBJ1-6, is DTGVSQNPRHKITKRGQNVTFRCDPISEHNRLYWYRQTLGQGPEFLTYFQNEAQLEKSRLLSDRFSAERPKGSFSTLEIQRTEQGDSAMYLCASSFLGQGGDSPLHFGNGTRLTVT.

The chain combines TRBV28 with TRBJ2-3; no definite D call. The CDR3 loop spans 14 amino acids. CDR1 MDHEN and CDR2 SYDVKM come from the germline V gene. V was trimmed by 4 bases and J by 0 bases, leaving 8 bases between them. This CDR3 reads CASSSPLSTDTQYF. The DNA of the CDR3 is TGTGCCAGCAGTTCTCCTCTGAGCACAGATACGCAGTATTTT.

The CDR3 bases are TGTGCCACCAGCAGAGATCGAGACTCTCAGCCCCAGCATTTT. Translating it yields CATSRDRDSQPQHF. The gene calls are TRBV15 and TRBJ1-5; D is ambiguous. The CDR3 is 14 residues long. Germline lookup yields CDR1 LNHNV and CDR2 YYDKDF (reference sequence). The ends were cut back, 0 bases at V and 6 bases at J, with 9 bases in the middle.

The CDR3 is CASSLKSTSVSGEQYF. The CDR3 nucleotides are TGTGCCAGCAGTTTAAAGTCGACTAGCGTTTCGGGCGAGCAGTACTTC. The chain combines TRBV13 with TRBJ2-7; 8 bases are a match to TRBD2. The CDR3 has 16 amino acids. Germline V gives CDR1 PRHDT, CDR2 FYEKMQ (reference sequence). The J segment lost 6 bases and the V segment lost 6 bases, leaving 16 bases of the junction unmatched.

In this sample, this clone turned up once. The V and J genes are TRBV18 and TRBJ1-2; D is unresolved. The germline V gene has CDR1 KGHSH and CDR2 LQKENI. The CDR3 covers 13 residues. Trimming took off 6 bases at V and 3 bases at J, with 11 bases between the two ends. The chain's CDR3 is CASSGGGDYGYTF. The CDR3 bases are TGTGCCAGCTCCGGCGGAGGCGACTATGGCTACACCTTC.

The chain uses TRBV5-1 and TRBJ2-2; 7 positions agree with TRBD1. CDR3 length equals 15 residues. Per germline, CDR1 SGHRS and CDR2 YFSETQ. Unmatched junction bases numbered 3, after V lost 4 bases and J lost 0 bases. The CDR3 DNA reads TGCGCCAGCAGCAAGGGACAGACGAACACCGGGGAGCTGTTTTTT. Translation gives CASSKGQTNTGELFF.

As DNA, the CDR3 is TGTGCCAGCAGTTTAAATCTCCTCGGCTACACCTTC. Encoded protein: CASSLNLLGYTF. The genes are TRBV28 and TRBJ1-2; D is unresolved. The CDR3 totals 12 residues. CDR1 is MDHEN, CDR2 SYDVKM, per germline. V was pared by 2 bases and J by 8 bases, with 9 bases between.

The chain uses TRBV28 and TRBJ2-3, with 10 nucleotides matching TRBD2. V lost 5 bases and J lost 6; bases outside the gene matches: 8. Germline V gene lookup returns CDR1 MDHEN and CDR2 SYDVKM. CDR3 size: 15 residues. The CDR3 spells CASSISGGTRDTQYF. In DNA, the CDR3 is TGTGCCAGCAGTATTAGCGGGGGGACTCGGGATACGCAGTATTTT. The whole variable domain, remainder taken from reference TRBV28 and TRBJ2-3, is DVKVTQSSRYLVKRTGEKVFLECVQDMDHENMFWYRQDPGLGLRLIYFSYDVKMKEKGDIPEGYSVSREKKERFSLILESASTNQTSMYLCASSISGGTRDTQYFGPGTRLTVL.

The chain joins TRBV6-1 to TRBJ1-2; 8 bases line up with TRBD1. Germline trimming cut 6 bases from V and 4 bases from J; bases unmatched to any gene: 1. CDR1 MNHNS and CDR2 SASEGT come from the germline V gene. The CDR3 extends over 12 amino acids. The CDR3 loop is CASSGTGYGYTF. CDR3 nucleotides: TGTGCCAGCAGCGGGACAGGCTATGGCTACACCTTC.

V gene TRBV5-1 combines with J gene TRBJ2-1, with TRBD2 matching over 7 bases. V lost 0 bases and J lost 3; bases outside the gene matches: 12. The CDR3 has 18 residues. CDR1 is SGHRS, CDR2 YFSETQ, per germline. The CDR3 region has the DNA TGCGCCAGCAGCTTGGCCTATAAGGATGGGGACTACTACAATGAGCAGTTCTTC. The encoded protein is CASSLAYKDGDYYNEQFF.

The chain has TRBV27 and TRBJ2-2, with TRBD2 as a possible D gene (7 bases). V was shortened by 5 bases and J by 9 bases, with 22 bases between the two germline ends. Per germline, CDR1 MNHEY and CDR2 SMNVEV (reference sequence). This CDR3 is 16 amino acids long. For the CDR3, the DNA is TGTGCCAGCAGTCCACGTTCGGGGGGCCGGGTGCGGGAGCTGTTTTTT. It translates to CASSPRSGGRVRELFF.

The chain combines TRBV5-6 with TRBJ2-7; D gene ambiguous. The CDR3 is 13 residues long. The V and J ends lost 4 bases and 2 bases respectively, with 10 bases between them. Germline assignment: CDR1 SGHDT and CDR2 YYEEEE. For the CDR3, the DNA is TGTGCCAGCAGCCCCTTACAAGCCTACGAGCAGTACTTC. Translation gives CASSPLQAYEQYF.